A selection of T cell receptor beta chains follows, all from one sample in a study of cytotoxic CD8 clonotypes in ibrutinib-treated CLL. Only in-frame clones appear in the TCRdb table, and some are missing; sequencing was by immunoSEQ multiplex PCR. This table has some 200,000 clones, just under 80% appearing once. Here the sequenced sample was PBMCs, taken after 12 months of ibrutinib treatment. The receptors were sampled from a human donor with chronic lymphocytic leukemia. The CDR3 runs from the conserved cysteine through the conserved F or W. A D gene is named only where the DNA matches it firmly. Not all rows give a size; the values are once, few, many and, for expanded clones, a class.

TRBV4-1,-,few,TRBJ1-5,TGCGCCAGCAGCCAAGCTTGGGATAGCAATCAGCCCCAGCATTTT,CASSQAWDSNQPQHF
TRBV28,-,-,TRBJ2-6,TGTGCCAGCAGTTTAGTAGGGGATGGGGCCAACGTCCTGACTTTC,CASSLVGDGANVLTF
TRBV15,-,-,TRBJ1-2,TGTGCCACCAGCAGAGATCTTGGGGACTATGGCTACACCTTC,CATSRDLGDYGYTF
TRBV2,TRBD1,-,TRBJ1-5,TGTGCCAGCAGTGGTACGGACAGGAATCAGCCCCAGCATTTT,CASSGTDRNQPQHF
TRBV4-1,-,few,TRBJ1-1,TGCGCCAGCAGCCAGGGGCCGAACACTGAAGCTTTCTTT,CASSQGPNTEAFF
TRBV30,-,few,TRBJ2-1,TGTGCCTGGAGTGGCCCTTCAGTGGGGTCCTACAATGAGCAGTTCTTC,CAWSGPSVGSYNEQFF
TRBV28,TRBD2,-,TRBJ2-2,TGTGCCAGCTCCGTGGGCGGGGGATCGAGGGAGCTGTTTTTT,CASSVGGGSRELFF
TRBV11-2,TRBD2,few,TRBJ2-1,TGTGCCAGCAGAGAGACTAGCGGGTTGAATGAGCAGTTCTTC,CASRETSGLNEQFF
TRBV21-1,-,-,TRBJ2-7,TGTGCCAGCAGCTGCCGGACTAGGATGAAAGTACAGGATGATTACGAGCAGTACTTC,CASSCRTRMKVQDDYEQYF
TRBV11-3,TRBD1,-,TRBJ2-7,TGTGCCAGCAGCCCCCGGGACAGGGGGCCTTCCGAGCAGTACTTC,CASSPRDRGPSEQYF
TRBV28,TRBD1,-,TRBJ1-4,TGTGCCAGCAGTTCTTACAGGGGAAGGGAAGAAAAACTGTTTTTT,CASSSYRGREEKLFF
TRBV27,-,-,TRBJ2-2,TGTGCCAGCAGGAGTCTAGCCGAGTTCGCCGGGGAGCTGTTTTTT,CASRSLAEFAGELFF
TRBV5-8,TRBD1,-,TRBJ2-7,TGTGCCAGCAGCAGGACAGGGGCCGGGAACTACGAGCAGTACTTC,CASSRTGAGNYEQYF
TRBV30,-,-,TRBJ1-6,TGTGCCTGGAGTGGCCCCCAGCCACCCCTCCACTTT,CAWSGPQPPLHF
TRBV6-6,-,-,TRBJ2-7,TGTGCCAGCAGTTACCCAGGGAACTACGAGCAGTACTTC,CASSYPGNYEQYF
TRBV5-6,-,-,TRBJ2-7,TGTGCCAGCAGCTTGTTACAGGGTTTTCCCTACGAGCAGTACTTC,CASSLLQGFPYEQYF
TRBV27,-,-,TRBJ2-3,TGTGCCAGCAGTTTAAAAGACCGCCATTCCACACGAGATACGCAGTATTTT,CASSLKDRHSTRDTQYF
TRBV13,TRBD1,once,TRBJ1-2,TGTGCCAGCAGCTTAGGCCTGGGTAACCGGGACAGGGATGGCTACACCTTC,CASSLGLGNRDRDGYTF
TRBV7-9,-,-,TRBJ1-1,TGTGCCAGCAGCTTAGGGGGAGGGAACACTGAAGCTTTCTTT,CASSLGGGNTEAFF
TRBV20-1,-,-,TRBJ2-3,TGCAGTGAGCGGTCCACAGATACGCAGTATTTT,CSERSTDTQYF
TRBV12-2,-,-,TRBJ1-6,TGTGCAAGTCGCTTCCCACAGGAGAGACTTGCTGTGGGTTCACCCCTCCACTTT,CASRFPQERLAVGSPLHF
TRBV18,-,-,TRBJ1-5,TGTGCCAGCTCCCCGGGGAATAGCAATCAGCCCCAGCATTTT,CASSPGNSNQPQHF
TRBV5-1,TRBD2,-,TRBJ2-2,TGCGCCAGCAGCTTGTTCTTCGTTAGCGGGAGGGATTGGAGCACCGGGGAGCTGTTTTTT,CASSLFFVSGRDWSTGELFF
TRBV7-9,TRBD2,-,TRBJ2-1,TGTGCCAGCAGCAGGACTAGCGGGCCCTACAATGAGCAGTTCTTC,CASSRTSGPYNEQFF